Listed below are T cell receptor beta chains from one sample, sequenced in a study of glioma-infiltrating T cells after dendritic cell vaccination. The protocol was immunoSEQ multiplex PCR, while the TCRdb copy is restricted to in-frame clones and leaves out a portion. The repertoire holds roughly 100,000 clones, with 75% to 85% as singletons. Sequencing used blood, obtained before dendritic cell vaccination. These receptors were collected from a human donor with glioblastoma. Both conserved end residues are part of each CDR3. D genes are given only for firm matches. Clone size is not always given. Where it is, it says once, few, many or a class for expanded clones.

V: TRBV7-9
D: NA
length: 14
size: NA
J: TRBJ2-5
DNA: TGTGCCAGCAGCCAAGTAACTTCCCAAGAGGCCCAGTACTTC
CDR3: CASSQVTSQEAQYF

V: TRBV7-3
D: NA
length: 13
size: NA
J: TRBJ1-1
DNA: TGTGCCAGCAGCCTCCTTAGGAACACTGAAGCTTTCTTT
CDR3: CASSLLRNTEAFF

V: TRBV6-5
D: TRBD1
length: 13
size: NA
J: TRBJ1-1
DNA: TGTGCCAGCAGTGGGACAGGGAGCACTGAAGCTTTCTTT
CDR3: CASSGTGSTEAFF

V: TRBV7-6
D: TRBD2
length: 17
size: NA
J: TRBJ2-1
DNA: TGTGCCAGCAGCTTAGGGCTAGCGGGGGGCTCCTACAATGAGCAGTTCTTC
CDR3: CASSLGLAGGSYNEQFF

V: TRBV7-9
D: NA
length: 14
size: NA
J: TRBJ1-1
DNA: TGTGCCAGCAGCGAATTCAGTATGAACACTGAAGCTTTCTTT
CDR3: CASSEFSMNTEAFF

V: TRBV30
D: NA
length: 12
size: NA
J: TRBJ1-3
DNA: TGTGCCTGGAGTCCCGCTGGAAACACCATATATTTT
CDR3: CAWSPAGNTIYF

V: TRBV6-1
D: TRBD2
length: 15
size: NA
J: TRBJ2-2
DNA: TGTGCCAGCAGTCTAGCGGGGGGCGGTACCGGGGAGCTGTTTTTT
CDR3: CASSLAGGGTGELFF

V: TRBV19
D: TRBD1
length: 15
size: NA
J: TRBJ2-1
DNA: TGTGCCAGTAGTCAACCCGGGACAGGTCCGATGGAGCAGTTCTTC
CDR3: CASSQPGTGPMEQFF

V: TRBV2
D: TRBD2
length: 17
size: NA
J: TRBJ2-3
DNA: TGTGCCACCAAGGAAGGAAGAGCGGGGGTAAACACAGATACGCAGTATTTT
CDR3: CATKEGRAGVNTDTQYF

V: TRBV7-2
D: NA
length: 15
size: NA
J: TRBJ1-1
DNA: TGTGCCAGCAGCTTCATGACAGGTGGAGGCACTGAAGCTTTCTTT
CDR3: CASSFMTGGGTEAFF

V: TRBV9
D: TRBD1
length: 14
size: NA
J: TRBJ1-1
DNA: TGTGCCAGCAGCGTCGGACAGGGAGACACTGAAGCTTTCTTT
CDR3: CASSVGQGDTEAFF

V: TRBV6-4
D: NA
length: 14
size: NA
J: TRBJ2-7
DNA: TGTGCCAACCAAGGGACTTCTAGCTCCTACGAGCAGTACTTC
CDR3: CANQGTSSSYEQYF

V: TRBV5-4
D: TRBD2
length: 16
size: NA
J: TRBJ2-5
DNA: TGTGCCAGCAGCTTGGAGGGCGGGGGGTCCCAAGAGACCCAGTACTTC
CDR3: CASSLEGGGSQETQYF

V: TRBV27
D: NA
length: 11
size: NA
J: TRBJ1-1
DNA: TGTGCCAGCTACACAGGGACTGAAGCTTTCTTT
CDR3: CASYTGTEAFF

V: TRBV11-3
D: NA
length: 13
size: NA
J: TRBJ2-7
DNA: TGTGCCAGCAGCTCCGGACAGTCCCAGGAGCAGTACTTC
CDR3: CASSSGQSQEQYF

V: TRBV11-2
D: TRBD2
length: 15
size: NA
J: TRBJ2-7
DNA: TGTGCCAGCAGCGGGACTAGCGGGGGAGGTTACGAGCAGTACTTC
CDR3: CASSGTSGGGYEQYF

V: TRBV19
D: TRBD1
length: 14
size: once
J: TRBJ1-1
DNA: TGTGCCAGTAGTCCAACGACAGGGGGGATATCAGCTTTCTTT
CDR3: CASSPTTGGISAFF

V: TRBV30
D: TRBD2
length: 12
size: NA
J: TRBJ2-5
DNA: TGTGCCTGGGCGGGGGGGGACGAGACCCAGTACTTC
CDR3: CAWAGGDETQYF

V: TRBV30
D: TRBD2
length: 15
size: NA
J: TRBJ2-3
DNA: TGTGCCTGGAGCTTTGTTGGCGGGGGGGTAGATACGCAGTATTTT
CDR3: CAWSFVGGGVDTQYF

V: TRBV6-6
D: TRBD1
length: 14
size: NA
J: TRBJ2-1
DNA: TGTGCCATCCAGGGGGCGACGTACAACAATGAGCAGTTCTTC
CDR3: CAIQGATYNNEQFF

V: TRBV5-1
D: NA
length: 14
size: NA
J: TRBJ1-1
DNA: TGCGCCAGCAGCTTGGGCCCTGGCAACACTGAAGCTTTCTTT
CDR3: CASSLGPGNTEAFF

V: TRBV13
D: TRBD1
length: 12
size: NA
J: TRBJ1-2
DNA: TGTGCCAGCAGCCGGACAGGGAATGGCTACACCTTC
CDR3: CASSRTGNGYTF

V: TRBV30
D: NA
length: 17
size: NA
J: TRBJ1-4
DNA: TGTGCCTGGAGTGTGATCAGGGTTAGGGCGGCTAATGAAAAACTGTTTTTT
CDR3: CAWSVIRVRAANEKLFF

V: TRBV29-1
D: NA
length: 15
size: few
J: TRBJ1-4
DNA: TGCAGCGTATTTGTGACGGGGGGCCTGGGCGAAAAACTGTTTTTT
CDR3: CSVFVTGGLGEKLFF

V: TRBV30
D: TRBD2
length: 13
size: NA
J: TRBJ2-7
DNA: TGTGCCTGGATAGCGGGACCCGGAGCTGAGCAGTACTTC
CDR3: CAWIAGPGAEQYF

V: TRBV18
D: TRBD2
length: 15
size: NA
J: TRBJ2-7
DNA: TGTGCCAGCTCACCGAGTGGACTAGCGGAGAACGAGCAGTACTTC
CDR3: CASSPSGLAENEQYF

V: TRBV5-1
D: NA
length: 15
size: NA
J: TRBJ2-7
DNA: TGCGCCAGCAGCTTTAGGGCACAGGGCTCCTACGAGCAGTACTTC
CDR3: CASSFRAQGSYEQYF

V: TRBV10-3
D: TRBD1
length: 15
size: NA
J: TRBJ1-5
DNA: TGTGCCATACAACAGGGGAGCGGGAGCAATCAGCCCCAGCATTTT
CDR3: CAIQQGSGSNQPQHF

V: TRBV30
D: NA
length: 12
size: NA
J: TRBJ1-6
DNA: TGTGCCTGGATAGGCTCGAGGGTAACCCTCCACTTT
CDR3: CAWIGSRVTLHF

V: TRBV4-3
D: TRBD1
length: 18
size: once
J: TRBJ2-6
DNA: TGCGCCAGCAGCCAACGAACGGGACAGGGTCCTGGGGCCAACGTCCTGACTTTC
CDR3: CASSQRTGQGPGANVLTF

V: TRBV28
D: NA
length: 18
size: few
J: TRBJ1-6
DNA: TGTGCCAGCAGTTTAGAACGGCCGGGACTACCGAGGGATTCACCCCTCCACTTT
CDR3: CASSLERPGLPRDSPLHF

V: TRBV6-5
D: NA
length: 15
size: many
J: TRBJ2-7
DNA: TGTGCCAGCAGTTTGCAATCAGGACAGTTCCCCGAGCAGTACTTC
CDR3: CASSLQSGQFPEQYF

V: TRBV4-1
D: NA
length: 17
size: NA
J: TRBJ2-6
DNA: TGCGCCAGCAGCCTAGCAGGGTGGGGCTCTGGGGCCAACGTCCTGACTTTC
CDR3: CASSLAGWGSGANVLTF

V: TRBV20-1
D: NA
length: 11
size: NA
J: TRBJ1-1
DNA: TGCAGTGCTAGACGGAACACTGAAGCTTTCTTT
CDR3: CSARRNTEAFF

V: TRBV4-1
D: NA
length: 17
size: NA
J: TRBJ1-2
DNA: TGCGCCAGCAGGTCCTTAGTGGGGGCCGGGGCTCACTATGGCTACACCTTC
CDR3: CASRSLVGAGAHYGYTF

V: TRBV11-2
D: TRBD1
length: 15
size: NA
J: TRBJ1-1
DNA: TGTGCCAGCAGCCCGCTCTTCAGGGGGTTTACTGAAGCTTTCTTT
CDR3: CASSPLFRGFTEAFF

V: TRBV19
D: TRBD1
length: 15
size: NA
J: TRBJ1-5
DNA: TGTGCCAGTAGGGACAGGGACATGGGCAATCAGCCCCAGCATTTT
CDR3: CASRDRDMGNQPQHF

V: TRBV7-2
D: TRBD2
length: 15
size: NA
J: TRBJ2-7
DNA: TGTGCCAGCAGCTTAGGACTAGCTGTAGGGTACGAGCAGTACTTC
CDR3: CASSLGLAVGYEQYF

V: TRBV6-5
D: NA
length: 13
size: NA
J: TRBJ1-2
DNA: TGTGCCAGCAGCTTCCGCAGGGTGAGCGGCTACACCTTC
CDR3: CASSFRRVSGYTF

V: TRBV6-5
D: TRBD1
length: 16
size: NA
J: TRBJ1-4
DNA: TGTGCCAGCAGCTACCTCTTCCGGGACAGTAATGAAAAACTGTTTTTT
CDR3: CASSYLFRDSNEKLFF

V: TRBV21-1
D: NA
length: 14
size: NA
J: TRBJ1-2
DNA: TGTGCCAGCACGCCAAGGACAGGGGACTATGGCTACACCTTC
CDR3: CASTPRTGDYGYTF

V: TRBV7-8
D: TRBD2
length: 20
size: NA
J: TRBJ2-1
DNA: TGTGCCAGCAGCTTAGCTGTCGTGAGCGGGGGCCCTAGCTCCTACAATGAGCAGTTCTTC
CDR3: CASSLAVVSGGPSSYNEQFF

V: TRBV5-1
D: NA
length: 12
size: NA
J: TRBJ2-7
DNA: TGCGCCAGCAGCCCAGGAATCCTCTCCCTGTACTTC
CDR3: CASSPGILSLYF

V: TRBV7-9
D: NA
length: 13
size: NA
J: TRBJ2-7
DNA: TGTGCCAGCAGCTTAAGTGGGGGGTACGAGCAGTACTTC
CDR3: CASSLSGGYEQYF

V: TRBV7-2
D: NA
length: 12
size: once
J: TRBJ2-7
DNA: TGTGCCAGCAGCTTAGAGAGCTACGAGCAGTACTTC
CDR3: CASSLESYEQYF

V: TRBV6-5
D: TRBD1
length: 14
size: NA
J: TRBJ1-1
DNA: TGTGCCAGCGATAAACAGGGGATGTCGTCTGAAGCTTTCTTT
CDR3: CASDKQGMSSEAFF

V: TRBV6-5
D: TRBD1
length: 15
size: NA
J: TRBJ1-1
DNA: TGTGCCAGCAGTTTCAGGGACAGGGTGAGAACTGAAGCTTTCTTT
CDR3: CASSFRDRVRTEAFF

V: TRBV4-2
D: NA
length: 13
size: NA
J: TRBJ1-4
DNA: TGTGCCAGCAGCTTGGTGACAGATGAAAAACTGTTTTTT
CDR3: CASSLVTDEKLFF

V: TRBV18
D: TRBD1
length: 17
size: NA
J: TRBJ1-1
DNA: TGTGCCAGCTCTCACACACAACAGGGGGGAATGAACACTGAAGCTTTCTTT
CDR3: CASSHTQQGGMNTEAFF

V: TRBV6-6
D: TRBD1
length: 14
size: once
J: TRBJ1-2
DNA: TGTGCCAGCAGTTCCAGGACAGGGATGGGTGGCTACACCTTC
CDR3: CASSSRTGMGGYTF

V: TRBV5-1
D: NA
length: 14
size: NA
J: TRBJ1-2
DNA: TGCGCCAGCAGCTGGAGCAACAGGGCAGGGGGCTACACCTTC
CDR3: CASSWSNRAGGYTF

V: TRBV6-5
D: NA
length: 15
size: NA
J: TRBJ1-6
DNA: TGTGCCAGCAGTAGGGTAGGGGCAGATAATTCACCCCTCCACTTT
CDR3: CASSRVGADNSPLHF

V: TRBV5-1
D: NA
length: 16
size: NA
J: TRBJ2-1
DNA: TGCGCCAGCAGCTTGGACAGGGTGAGCTCCTACAATGAGCAGTTCTTC
CDR3: CASSLDRVSSYNEQFF